The rows below give T cell receptor beta chains drawn from one sample of a study of blood T cells in healthy people across ages. MiXCR was run by TCRdb on the 5' RACE reads, yielding one entry per CDR3 protein. The sample records about 1.6 million distinct CDR3 sequences, roughly 30% being singletons. Sequenced input: blood. All receptors come from a woman in her twenties or thirties in good health. The CDR3 runs from the conserved cysteine through the conserved F or W. D genes are given only for firm matches. The size entry is marked missing in some rows and otherwise reads once, few, many or a size class.

J gene: TRBJ1-1; D gene: TRBD1; clone size: few; V gene: TRBV12-3/TRBV12-4; CDR3 protein: CASSLSGGINTEAFF; CDR3 DNA: TGTGCCAGCAGTTTGTCAGGGGGCATAAACACTGAAGCTTTCTTT
J gene: TRBJ2-5; D gene: TRBD2; clone size: NA; V gene: TRBV9; CDR3 protein: CASSGSGRIRETQYF; CDR3 DNA: TGTGCCAGCAGCGGTAGCGGGAGAATAAGAGAGACCCAGTACTTC
J gene: TRBJ1-6; D gene: TRBD1; clone size: NA; V gene: TRBV4-1; CDR3 protein: CASSQELGTGGSPLHF; CDR3 DNA: TGCGCCAGCAGCCAAGAACTGGGGACAGGGGGTTCACCCCTCCACTTT
J gene: TRBJ2-6; D gene: TRBD2; clone size: few; V gene: TRBV10-3; CDR3 protein: CAISGSGSSGANVLTF; CDR3 DNA: TGTGCCATCAGTGGAAGCGGGAGTTCAGGGGCCAACGTCCTGACTTTC
J gene: TRBJ2-5; D gene: TRBD2; clone size: many; V gene: TRBV29-1; CDR3 protein: CSDTGLGHRETQYF; CDR3 DNA: TGCAGCGACACGGGACTAGGTCATAGGGAGACCCAGTACTTC
J gene: TRBJ2-4; D gene: NA; clone size: NA; V gene: TRBV6-6; CDR3 protein: CASSFTGNIQYF; CDR3 DNA: TGTGCCAGCAGTTTTACAGGGAACATTCAGTACTTC
J gene: TRBJ2-6; D gene: TRBD1; clone size: NA; V gene: TRBV2; CDR3 protein: CASRDRVGANVLTF; CDR3 DNA: TGTGCCAGCAGGGACAGGGTAGGGGCCAACGTCCTGACTTTC
J gene: TRBJ1-2; D gene: NA; clone size: NA; V gene: TRBV9; CDR3 protein: CASSVEAINYGYTF; CDR3 DNA: TGTGCCAGCAGCGTAGAGGCGATTAACTATGGCTACACCTTC
J gene: TRBJ1-2; D gene: NA; clone size: NA; V gene: TRBV4-2; CDR3 protein: CASSQDQVYGYTF; CDR3 DNA: TGTGCCAGCAGCCAAGATCAGGTCTATGGCTACACCTTC
J gene: TRBJ2-3; D gene: TRBD2; clone size: NA; V gene: TRBV20-1; CDR3 protein: CSARALTLAPSTDTQYF; CDR3 DNA: TGCAGTGCTAGGGCCCTCACACTAGCGCCTAGCACAGATACGCAGTATTTT
J gene: TRBJ2-7; D gene: TRBD2; clone size: NA; V gene: TRBV27; CDR3 protein: CASRPQRAGGPNEQYF; CDR3 DNA: TGTGCCAGCAGACCCCAACGAGCGGGAGGGCCGAACGAGCAGTACTTC
J gene: TRBJ2-2; D gene: TRBD2; clone size: NA; V gene: TRBV4-1; CDR3 protein: CASSQAVQAGGITGELFF; CDR3 DNA: TGCGCCAGCAGCCAAGCAGTCCAGGCGGGAGGGATCACCGGGGAGCTGTTTTTT
J gene: TRBJ2-2; D gene: NA; clone size: NA; V gene: TRBV7-9; CDR3 protein: CASSLSQEFTGELFF; CDR3 DNA: TGTGCCAGCAGCTTATCACAGGAATTCACCGGGGAGCTGTTTTTT
J gene: TRBJ1-5; D gene: NA; clone size: few; V gene: TRBV4-1; CDR3 protein: CASSPIPGSVQPQHF; CDR3 DNA: TGCGCCAGCAGCCCAATTCCGGGATCAGTCCAGCCCCAGCATTTT
J gene: TRBJ2-7; D gene: NA; clone size: many; V gene: TRBV4-2; CDR3 protein: CASSQDRASTYEQYF; CDR3 DNA: TGTGCCAGCAGCCAAGATCGGGCCTCCACCTACGAGCAGTACTTC
J gene: TRBJ2-3; D gene: TRBD2; clone size: few; V gene: TRBV7-9; CDR3 protein: CASSLLGRQGTDTQYF; CDR3 DNA: TGTGCCAGCAGCTTACTCGGGAGGCAGGGTACAGATACGCAGTATTTT
J gene: TRBJ2-1; D gene: TRBD1; clone size: many; V gene: TRBV7-9; CDR3 protein: CASSWDSSDNEQFF; CDR3 DNA: TGTGCCAGCAGCTGGGACAGTTCAGACAATGAGCAGTTCTTC
J gene: TRBJ2-7; D gene: TRBD2; clone size: NA; V gene: TRBV2; CDR3 protein: CAAVSGGYEQYF; CDR3 DNA: TGTGCCGCGGTGAGCGGGGGCTACGAGCAGTACTTC
J gene: TRBJ1-2; D gene: NA; clone size: NA; V gene: TRBV20-1; CDR3 protein: CSAREMRGENYGYTF; CDR3 DNA: TGCAGTGCTAGAGAAATGCGGGGAGAAAACTATGGCTACACCTTC
J gene: TRBJ1-1; D gene: NA; clone size: many; V gene: TRBV29-1; CDR3 protein: CSGTLGGVNTEAFF; CDR3 DNA: TGCAGCGGGACGCTGGGAGGGGTGAACACTGAAGCTTTCTTT
J gene: TRBJ1-2; D gene: NA; clone size: NA; V gene: TRBV10-3; CDR3 protein: CATQDSFNYGYTF; CDR3 DNA: TGTGCCACCCAAGACAGTTTTAACTATGGCTACACCTTC
J gene: TRBJ2-2; D gene: TRBD2; clone size: NA; V gene: TRBV2; CDR3 protein: CASSRRTSGGANTGELFF; CDR3 DNA: TGTGCCAGCAGCCGGCGGACTAGCGGGGGGGCGAACACCGGGGAGCTGTTTTTT